These T cell receptor beta chains were read from a single sample in a study of shared clonotypes between healthy human individuals. Clones were read by immunoSEQ multiplex PCR, and TCRdb kept only the in-frame ones, dropping some. The sample consists of over a million clones, around 97% of them appearing once. Sequenced input: naive CD4+ T cells sorted from blood. All receptors derive from a man aged 25-45 years in good health. CDR3s include the opening cysteine and the closing phenylalanine or tryptophan.

CDR3 protein	J gene	V gene
CASSRLASSYNEQFF	TRBJ2-1	TRBV27
CSARVGETQYF	TRBJ2-5	TRBV20-1
CASSLELAGGNEQFF	TRBJ2-1	TRBV7-2
CASTPTSFSQPQHF	TRBJ1-5	TRBV19
CASRDSAIHEQYF	TRBJ2-7	TRBV27
CASSTGQGAAGNEQFF	TRBJ2-1	TRBV28
CASSKQGPPYEQYF	TRBJ2-7	TRBV19
CASSLGLRDGNQPQHF	TRBJ1-5	TRBV2
CASSLEGHTDTQYF	TRBJ2-3	TRBV7-3
CSVAWTSDNEQFF	TRBJ2-1	TRBV29-1
CASSLLPGVSYEQYF	TRBJ2-7	TRBV27
CSVEDTGQIEETQYF	TRBJ2-5	TRBV29-1
CATSRQRGFSGITFIEQFF	TRBJ2-1	TRBV15
CSATTDTQYF	TRBJ2-3	TRBV20-1
CASSLSTGELFF	TRBJ2-2	TRBV5-4
CASSLAGGLSTDTQYF	TRBJ2-3	TRBV5-1
CASSSDNPPQDRTYEQYF	TRBJ2-7	TRBV5-6
CASSLPVGDRSEQFF	TRBJ2-1	TRBV28
CASSRQGGQETQYF	TRBJ2-5	TRBV5-6
CASSLRLAGGADTQYF	TRBJ2-3	TRBV11-3
CASSGGTSKYNEQFF	TRBJ2-1	TRBV7-3
CASSLALNGYTF	TRBJ1-2	TRBV5-4
CASSLGDLSYEQYF	TRBJ2-7	TRBV7-9
CASSFPPYRGDTQYF	TRBJ2-3	TRBV11-2
CASSPSGGTEAFF	TRBJ1-1	TRBV6-1
CASSQTEFTDTQYF	TRBJ2-3	TRBV14
CASSIGQGTEAFF	TRBJ1-1	TRBV5-5
CASSSGDIQETQYF	TRBJ2-5	TRBV9
CATSRAQGRIAKNIQYF	TRBJ2-4	TRBV15
CASSFGTSGSSYNEQFF	TRBJ2-1	TRBV5-8
CASSFVTARSTDTQYF	TRBJ2-3	TRBV28
CASSPANSNSNQPQHF	TRBJ1-5	TRBV18
CASRRLAPKYEQYF	TRBJ2-7	TRBV28
CASSFTGDTQYF	TRBJ2-3	TRBV6-5
CASSAGQANEQFF	TRBJ2-1	TRBV5-4
CASSIPDRNTEAFF	TRBJ1-1	TRBV19
CASSLEGRAQETQYF	TRBJ2-5	TRBV7-9
CASRSWPDQETQYF	TRBJ2-5	TRBV5-1
CASGLPGELFF	TRBJ2-2	TRBV6-6
CASSFTGDSEQYF	TRBJ2-7	TRBV7-2
CSAKNRAGGSGYTF	TRBJ1-2	TRBV29-1
CARETGYEAFF	TRBJ1-1	TRBV30
CASSWRDGRETQYF	TRBJ2-5	TRBV7-8
CASSFRWEQYF	TRBJ2-7	TRBV28
CASSYSRGIAYEQYF	TRBJ2-7	TRBV6-6
CASSLTFGAQEKLFF	TRBJ1-4	TRBV5-1
CASRVVPGSNYNEQFF	TRBJ2-1	TRBV5-1
CASSREPSTDTQYF	TRBJ2-3	TRBV28
CASNQAQETQYF	TRBJ2-5	TRBV28
CASSTGGHYGYTF	TRBJ1-2	TRBV28
CASSLQTGEGYEQYF	TRBJ2-7	TRBV7-8
CASSSGQTRNEQYF	TRBJ2-7	TRBV5-4
CAWRGDRATEAFF	TRBJ1-1	TRBV30
CASSRSSGTYEQYF	TRBJ2-7	TRBV19
CASSFYPPGSSENTGELFF	TRBJ2-2	TRBV27
CASSPDGGSSNEQFF	TRBJ2-1	TRBV6-5
CASSRSLLGDRVDQPQHF	TRBJ1-5	TRBV10-2
CASRQPNTEAFF	TRBJ1-1	TRBV6-5
CASSVDRSSGNTIYF	TRBJ1-3	TRBV5-6